This T cell receptor beta chain was retrieved from a study of human T cells and chemical hapten exposure. The sample's time point: patch test 3, about 24 weeks after DPC sensitization. Treatment: therapeutic diphenylcyclopropenone sensitization with weekly scalp DPC. V gave up 3 bases and J gave up 10 bases, with 18 bases separating them. CDR3 length: 13 residues. CDR1 and CDR2 from the germline V gene are SQVTM and ANQGSEA. Each CDR3 protein gets one entry after TCRdb re-called the RACE reads with MiXCR. The data contain 50,000 or so distinct CDR3 sequences, 9.9% of them singletons. This clonotype was detected only a few times.

The input for sequencing was whole blood, taken in connection with sensitization to the hapten diphenylcyclopropenone (DPC). The clonotype was recovered from a woman in her forties with alopecia areata. Some clones in this sample may be carry-over from other donors' samples. V gene TRBV29-1 combines with J gene TRBJ2-5, with D unresolved. CDR3 loop: CSVEAALTVHQYF. CDR3 nucleotide sequence: TGCAGCGTTGAGGCGGCTTTGACCGTGCACCAGTACTTC.